Listed here is a single TCR beta chain. The target of this receptor is not known. A read error may explain this, as a much larger clone is one base away. The data derive from a study of response to subunit inactivated influenza vaccine listed by TCRdb under 2018. For the wider study: The study used deep quantitative T cell receptor repertoire profiling to track responses to a trivalent subunit inactivated influenza vaccine. Study-wide conclusions, independent of this receptor: According to the authors, only a limited number of new T cells may be recruited by each seasonal influenza vaccination.

Spanning cysteine to phenylalanine, the CDR3 consists of 14 amino acids. Just CDR3 DNA is preserved here, 42 bases in frame from base 1. The germline V gene supplies CDR1 SGHVS and CDR2 FQNEAQ. V loses 8 bases, J loses 4 bases, and the germline ends lie 17 bases apart. The method was RT-PCR. The sample was run on an Illumina HiSeq 2500. TCRdb cleaned the public reads at Q25 with fastp, built clones with MiXCR and kept in-frame beta chains. Each record represents a unique CDR3 protein, reported with the most common genes and DNA among its rows. This sample comprises 180,000 or so distinct CDR3 sequences, about 12% of them detected only once. The ten largest clones take up approximately 30% of the sample. These same data were also listed under a study on T cells expressing NK-cell markers. According to the second study: TCR beta cDNA libraries were prepared using 5'RACE template switching, which introduced a universal primer site and unique molecular identifiers. About 8 donors provided sorted CD3+CD56+NKG2C+, CD3+CD56+NKG2C- and CD3+CD56-NKG2C+ T-cell subsets, whose TCR beta-chain repertoires were profiled. Of the eight sequenced donors, seven were found to be HCMV-seropositive and one was found to be HCMV-seronegative. In several experiments an anti-gammadeltaTCR antibody was added to restrict sorting to alphabetaTCR-expressing T cells. In more than 5 donors, the dominant CD3+CD56+NKG2C+ clonotypes were found to rank among the top 10 CD8+ clonotypes and to make up about 1.0-7.0% of CD8+ T cells. Those dominant clonotypes were again the most abundant among CD3+CD56-NKG2C+ cells in several donors, at about 25-60.1%. Whether the expanded NKG2C-expressing T cell clones were specific for HCMV antigens was left unclear. All eight donors whose samples were sequenced were randomly selected healthy volunteers, three of them men and five women. A commercial ELISA kit detecting HCMV-specific IgG in serum was used to determine HCMV serostatus. Peripheral blood mononuclear cells were isolated from blood by Ficoll density gradient centrifugation. CD4+ and CD8+ T cells were isolated from PBMC by magnetic immunoseparation with Miltenyi isolation kits. cDNA synthesis was primed from the TCR beta constant segment, followed by two successive PCR amplification steps. Sequencing of the libraries produced 2 x 150 bp reads on Illumina HiSeq 2000/2500, MiSeq or NextSeq. MIGEC handled demultiplexing of the reads and grouping by UMI, while MiTCR was used to assemble and quantify clonotypes. To exclude erroneous sequences, only TCR cDNA sequences supported by at least two reads were retained. Downstream repertoire analysis used the tcR package, and clonotypes were matched across fractions by CDR3 nucleotide sequence plus V segment. VDJmatch was used to annotate antigen specificity against VDJdb, with one amino acid substitution in CDR3 allowed.

The sequencing used CD8+ T cells sorted from PBMCs, collected 12 days after vaccination. The chain employs TRBV7-8 and TRBJ1-1, with the D gene not confidently named. This clonotype was sampled from a man aged 50 or older who received an inactivated influenza vaccine. Donor details come from another sample of the same person, matched by shared clones. The DNA sequence follows: TGTGCCAGCCTGCCGGAACATCTCATCACTGAAGCTTTCTTT. Translated, it reads CASLPEHLITEAFF. Reference TRBV7-8 and TRBJ1-1 proteins supply the regions before and after the CDR3; the full variable domain is: GAGVSQSPRYKVAKRGQDVALRCDPISGHVSLFWYQQALGQGPEFLTYFQNEAQLDKSGLPSDRFFAERPEGSVSTLKIQRTQQEDSAVYLCASLPEHLITEAFFGQGTRLTVV.